The 25 T cell receptor beta chains listed next were all sequenced from one sample in a study of T cell changes during pregnancy in multiple sclerosis (dated by TCRdb to the late 2010s). Libraries came from the immunoSEQ multiplex PCR assay. Not all clones reach the TCRdb copy of this immuneACCESS table, which keeps in-frame sequences only. Checked studies attribute under half of the gap to unresolved V genes and leave the rest unexplained. Recorded for this sample are roughly 56,000 clones; around 90% of them occurred a single time. Just under 0.5% of the sample is taken by the ten largest. This sample comprised CD4+ T cells from peripheral blood mononuclear cells, obtained after pregnancy. The origin of the receptors is a female donor in good health, enrolled as a control in a pregnancy study.

J is TRBJ1-5 and V is TRBV4-2; D is unresolved. The CDR3 has 14 residues. Trimming removed 0 bases from V and 4 bases from J, with 7 bases in between. Germline CDR1 and CDR2: LGHNA and YNFKEQ. The chain's CDR3 is CASSQERENQPQHF. The CDR3 bases are TGTGCCAGCAGCCAAGAGAGGGAGAATCAGCCCCAGCATTTT.

This chain links TRBV19 with TRBJ1-2; 8 nucleotides align to TRBD1. J lost 2 bases, V lost 6 bases, and 8 bases had no gene match. The germline gives CDR1 LNHDA, CDR2 SQIVND (reference sequence). This CDR3 region has 15 residues. In nucleotides, the CDR3 is TGTGCCAGTAGCCCTCAGGGGGCCCGGAACTATGGCTACACCTTC. This sequence encodes CASSPQGARNYGYTF. Looking up the rest from reference TRBV19 and TRBJ1-2 gives the full variable domain: DGGITQSPKYLFRKEGQNVTLSCEQNLNHDAMYWYRQDPGQGLRLIYYSQIVNDFQKGDIAEGYSVSREKKESFPLTVTSAQKNPTAFYLCASSPQGARNYGYTFGSGTRLTVV.

The rearrangement links TRBV5-1 to TRBJ2-7; 8 positions match TRBD2. Germline assignment: CDR1 SGHRS and CDR2 YFSETQ. This CDR3 comprises 14 residues. V shed 2 bases and J 1 base; nucleotides not matched to a gene: 2. Written as DNA, the CDR3 is TGCGCCAGCAGCTTTAGCGGGGCATCCTACGAGCAGTACTTC. As protein: CASSFSGASYEQYF.

The chain combines TRBV5-1 with TRBJ2-3, with a tentative D call TRBD1 (9 bases). Per germline, CDR1 SGHRS and CDR2 YFSETQ. The V gene lost 2 bases and the J gene lost 0 bases, with 22 bases spanning the gap. The CDR3 loop spans 19 amino acids. The CDR3: CASSFGSVSGTGSTDTQYF. The CDR3 nucleotides read TGCGCCAGCAGCTTCGGGTCGGTTAGCGGGACAGGGAGCACAGATACGCAGTATTTT.

This rearrangement joins TRBV7-2 to TRBJ1-6; 9 nucleotides line up with TRBD1. Losses at the gene ends were 3 bases for V and 9 bases for J; bases not matched to a gene: 3. This CDR3 comprises 14 residues. Germline lookup yields CDR1 SGHTA and CDR2 FQGNSA. The CDR3 nucleotides read TGTGCCAGCAGCTTTGGACAGGGGATTTCACCCCTCCACTTT. Its protein is CASSFGQGISPLHF.

As DNA, the CDR3 is TGTGCCAGCAGCGCCCAGGGAACAGATACGCAGTATTTT. Amino acid sequence: CASSAQGTDTQYF. The V and J genes are TRBV7-9 and TRBJ2-3, with D possibly TRBD1 on 5 matching bases. Germline CDR1 SEHNR, CDR2 FQNEAQ (reference sequence). The CDR3 loop spans 13 amino acids. V shed 5 bases and J shed 3 bases, with 9 bases lying between them.

The V call is TRBV4-3, the J call TRBJ1-5; tentatively, D is TRBD1 (5 bases). The CDR3 covers 15 residues. Trimming removed 0 bases at V and 7 bases at J, with 13 bases between. Looked up from germline, CDR1 is LGHNA and CDR2 is YSLEER. CDR3 amino acids: CASSQDRQGGQPQHF. CDR3 nucleotides: TGCGCCAGCAGCCAAGATCGCCAGGGAGGACAGCCCCAGCATTTT.

The rearrangement links TRBV5-4 to TRBJ1-1, with D uncertain. Germline CDR1 SGHNT, CDR2 YYREEE (reference sequence). Trimming cost V 3 bases and J 0 bases, with 12 bases left between them. The CDR3 extends over 15 amino acids. CDR3 sequence (DNA): TGTGCCAGCAGCTCTGCGGGATTCATGAACACTGAAGCTTTCTTT. It yields the protein CASSSAGFMNTEAFF.

The rearrangement joins TRBV5-1 to TRBJ2-1, with 9 bases that match TRBD1. The length of the CDR3 is 15 residues. V lost 3 bases to trimming and J lost 5 bases; unmatched junction nucleotides: 6. Germline lookup yields CDR1 SGHRS and CDR2 YFSETQ. The CDR3 sequence: CASSSGQGYDNEQFF. The CDR3 DNA follows: TGCGCCAGCAGCTCAGGACAGGGGTATGACAATGAGCAGTTCTTC.

The chain is built from TRBV11-3 and TRBJ2-5; 7 bases match TRBD1. CDR3 length: 15 residues. V lost 3 bases, J lost 0 bases, and 4 bases stayed unmatched. Germline CDR1 is SGHNT and CDR2 is YENEEA. The CDR3, as DNA: TGTGCCAGCAGCTTGGGTCAGGGGGACCAAGAGACCCAGTACTTC. Amino acids: CASSLGQGDQETQYF.

This clone was found a few times. CDR3 DNA: TGTGCCAGCAGCCCTTTCGGGGAGACCCAGTACTTC. This gives the protein CASSPFGETQYF. This rearrangement joins TRBV7-6 to TRBJ2-5; D is unclear. Germline V gene lookup returns CDR1 SGHVS and CDR2 FNYEAQ. Trimming pared 5 bases from V and 5 bases from J, leaving 9 bases between. The CDR3 contains 12 residues.

This chain joins TRBV2 and TRBJ1-6; D is ambiguous. CDR3 length: 16 residues. Trimming removed 1 base from V and 9 bases from J, with 16 bases in between. Germline assignment: CDR1 SNHLY and CDR2 FYNNEI. The CDR3 loop is CASSEGLPNVGSPLHF. The CDR3 bases are TGTGCCAGCAGTGAAGGCCTCCCCAATGTCGGTTCACCCCTCCACTTT.

The V and J genes are TRBV5-4 and TRBJ2-5; TRBD1 matches at 9 bases. This CDR3 comprises 17 residues. J was trimmed by 5 bases and V by 3 bases; bases with no gene match: 14. The germline gives CDR1 SGHNT, CDR2 YYREEE (reference sequence). The CDR3 DNA reads as TGTGCCAGCAGCTCCGGTGGGGGACAGGGATTATCGGAGACCCAGTACTTC. Translation gives CASSSGGGQGLSETQYF. The variable domain in full, completed from reference TRBV5-4 and TRBJ2-5, reads ETGVTQSPTHLIKTRGQQVTLRCSSQSGHNTVSWYQQALGQGPQFIFQYYREEENGRGNFPPRFSGLQFPNYSSELNVNALELDDSALYLCASSSGGGQGLSETQYFGPGTRLLVL.

The rearrangement links TRBV30 to TRBJ1-2, with 9 bases identical to TRBD1. The CDR3 is 14 amino acids. With 4 bases clipped from V and 5 bases from J, the junction kept 8 bases outside the gene matches. Looked up from germline, CDR1 is GTSNPN and CDR2 is SVGIG (reference sequence). DNA of the CDR3: TGTGCCTGGAAGTTGGGGACAGGGTCGTATGGCTACACCTTC. It encodes CAWKLGTGSYGYTF.

The CDR3 sequence: CASSPGTASSYNEQFF. For the CDR3, the DNA is TGTGCCAGCAGCCCAGGGACAGCTAGCTCCTACAATGAGCAGTTCTTC. The chain couples TRBV5-4 to TRBJ2-1; TRBD1 matches at 7 bases. The CDR3 totals 16 residues. Germline CDR1 and CDR2: SGHNT and YYREEE (reference sequence). V lost 4 bases to trimming and J lost 0 bases; unmatched junction nucleotides: 7.

The rearrangement links TRBV23-1 to TRBJ1-2; D is uncertain. TRBV23-1 carries the ORF label, with uncertain function. The CDR3 totals 12 residues. The V end was cut by 6 bases, the J end by 0 bases, with 5 bases between. CDR3 protein: CASSRTNYGYTF. The CDR3 coding sequence is TGCGCCAGCAGCCGTACTAACTATGGCTACACCTTC.

A single count supports this clone. The chain couples TRBV4-3 to TRBJ2-6, with D possibly being TRBD1 (5 bases). Germline V gene sequence: CDR1 LGHNA, CDR2 YSLEER. V was shortened by 3 bases and J by 0 bases, with 12 bases between the two germline ends. The CDR3 sequence is 17 residues long. The DNA of the CDR3 is TGCGCCAGCAGCCAGGCTTTTGACAGCTCTGGGGCCAACGTCCTGACTTTC. Its protein product is CASSQAFDSSGANVLTF.

The CDR3 coding sequence is TGTGCCAGCTCTCCCAAAACAGGGGGCGCGTCCTATAATTCACCCCTCCACTTT. This sequence encodes CASSPKTGGASYNSPLHF. This sequence joins TRBV18 and TRBJ1-6; 9 bases are a match to TRBD1. Unmatched junction bases numbered 10, after V lost 6 bases and J lost 1 base. This CDR3 is 18 amino acids long. Looked up from germline, CDR1 is KGHSH and CDR2 is LQKENI.

The chain couples TRBV11-1 to TRBJ1-4, with unresolved D. This CDR3 has 16 residues. Germline V gene lookup returns CDR1 SGHAT and CDR2 FQDESV (reference sequence). V lost 5 bases and J lost 8, with 21 bases in between. The CDR3 loop reads CASSPAEERLDEKLFF. The CDR3 nucleotides read TGTGCCAGCAGCCCCGCCGAGGAGAGGCTTGACGAAAAACTGTTTTTT.

The chain links TRBV5-1 to TRBJ2-1, with TRBD1 as a possible D gene (5 bases). The CDR3 is made up of 16 amino acids. Germline values: CDR1 SGHRS, CDR2 YFSETQ. Trimming left V 1 base short and J 5 bases short, with 16 bases between. The CDR3 loop is CASSLIGGRAHNEQFF. The CDR3 bases are TGCGCCAGCAGCTTGATCGGCGGCAGGGCCCACAATGAGCAGTTCTTC.

CDR3 nucleotides: TGCGCCAGCAGCCGGGACAGGGGGTACGGGGAGACCCAGTACTTC. This encodes CASSRDRGYGETQYF. V gene TRBV4-3 combines with J gene TRBJ2-5; 11 bases line up with TRBD1. This CDR3 has 15 residues. J was trimmed by 5 bases and V by 4 bases; bases with no gene match: 6. CDR1 is LGHNA and CDR2 is YSLEER in the germline V gene.

In its sample, this clone was seen many times. The CDR3 sequence: CASSLGGGGYTF. The CDR3 coding sequence is TGCGCCAGCAGCTTGGGGGGAGGCGGCTACACCTTC. The chain uses TRBV5-1 and TRBJ1-2; D unclear. CDR1 and CDR2 from the germline V gene are SGHRS and YFSETQ. The CDR3 spans 12 residues. The V gene lost 0 bases and the J gene lost 8 bases, with 8 bases spanning the gap.

V gene TRBV2 combines with J gene TRBJ1-5, with D possibly TRBD1 on 6 matching bases. This CDR3 has 13 amino acids. Trimming shortened V by 5 bases and J by 4 bases, and 9 bases separated the two germline ends. Germline V gene data show CDR1 as SNHLY and CDR2 as FYNNEI. CDR3 nucleotides: TGTGCCAGCAGTCTGGACAGAAATCAGCCCCAGCATTTT. Amino acid sequence: CASSLDRNQPQHF.

The chain is built from TRBV6-5 and TRBJ2-7; possible D gene TRBD1, 7 bases. V lost 5 bases and J 3 bases, leaving 14 bases between the germline ends. The CDR3 length is 14 residues. Germline CDR1 MNHEY, CDR2 SVGAGI. The CDR3 region is CASSRYQGGYEQYF. As DNA, the CDR3 is TGTGCCAGCAGTCGGTATCAGGGGGGCTACGAGCAGTACTTC.

This clone has just one count. The chain combines TRBV2 with TRBJ2-5; 8 bases are shared with TRBD2. The germline CDR1 and CDR2 sequences are SNHLY and FYNNEI. The CDR3 totals 15 residues. J gave up 7 bases and V 5 bases, and 12 bases lay outside the gene matches. In nucleotides, the CDR3 is TGTGCCAGCAGTCCCGCGGCCGCGGGGGGTTCGACCCAGTACTTC. Translated, it gives CASSPAAAGGSTQYF.